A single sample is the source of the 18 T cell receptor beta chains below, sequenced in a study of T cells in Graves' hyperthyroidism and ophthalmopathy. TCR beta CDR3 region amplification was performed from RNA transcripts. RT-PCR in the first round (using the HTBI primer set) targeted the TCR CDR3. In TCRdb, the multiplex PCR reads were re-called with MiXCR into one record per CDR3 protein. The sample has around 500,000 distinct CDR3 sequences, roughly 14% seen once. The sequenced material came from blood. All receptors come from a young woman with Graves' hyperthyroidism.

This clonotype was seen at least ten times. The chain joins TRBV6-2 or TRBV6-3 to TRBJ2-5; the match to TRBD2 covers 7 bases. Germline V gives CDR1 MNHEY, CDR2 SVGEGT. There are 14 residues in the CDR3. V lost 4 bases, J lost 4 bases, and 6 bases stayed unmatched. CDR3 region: CASSSFVAGETQYF. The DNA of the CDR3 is TGTGCCAGCAGTTCATTTGTAGCGGGAGAGACCCAGTACTTC.

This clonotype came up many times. This CDR3 reads CASGVWNGYTF. CDR3 sequence (DNA): TGTGCCAGCGGGGTTTGGAATGGCTACACCTTC. J is TRBJ1-2 and V is TRBV27; D remains ambiguous. Germline CDR1 reads MNHEY; CDR2 reads SMNVEV (reference sequence). Between the trimmed V and J ends, which lost 8 bases and 6 bases, there was a span of 10 bases. This CDR3 is 11 amino acids long.

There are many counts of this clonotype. The CDR3 region is CATSVGGIMNTEAFF. CDR3 sequence (DNA): TGTGCCACCAGCGTCGGTGGGATCATGAACACTGAAGCTTTCTTT. The chain links TRBV15 to TRBJ1-1; D gene ambiguous. This CDR3 spans 15 amino acids. Deletions cut 5 bases from V and 0 bases from J, with 13 bases between. CDR1 LNHNV and CDR2 YYDKDF come from the germline V gene (reference sequence).

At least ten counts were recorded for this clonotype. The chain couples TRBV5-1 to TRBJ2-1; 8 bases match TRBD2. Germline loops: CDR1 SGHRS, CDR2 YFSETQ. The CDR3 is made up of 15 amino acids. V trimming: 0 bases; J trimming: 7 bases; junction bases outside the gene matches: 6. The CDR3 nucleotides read TGCGCCAGCAGCTTGGGCGGGAGGACCGATAATGAGCAGTTCTTC. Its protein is CASSLGGRTDNEQFF.

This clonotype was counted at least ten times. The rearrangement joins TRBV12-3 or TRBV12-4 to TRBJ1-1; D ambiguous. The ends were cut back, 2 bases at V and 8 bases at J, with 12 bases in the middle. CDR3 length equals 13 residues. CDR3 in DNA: TGTGCCAGCAGTTTACAACATTGGGAGGAAGCTTTCTTT. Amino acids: CASSLQHWEEAFF.

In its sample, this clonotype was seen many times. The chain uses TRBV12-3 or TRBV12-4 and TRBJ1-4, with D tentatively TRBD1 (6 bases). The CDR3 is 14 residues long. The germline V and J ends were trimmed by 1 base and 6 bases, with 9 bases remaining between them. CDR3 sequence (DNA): TGTGCCAGCAGTTTAGGGGGGCTATATGAAAAACTGTTTTTT. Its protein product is CASSLGGLYEKLFF.

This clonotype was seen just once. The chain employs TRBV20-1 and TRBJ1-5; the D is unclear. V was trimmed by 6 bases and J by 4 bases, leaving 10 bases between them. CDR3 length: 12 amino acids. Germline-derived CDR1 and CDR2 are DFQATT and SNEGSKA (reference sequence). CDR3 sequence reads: CSALPRNQPQHF. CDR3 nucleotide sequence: TGCAGTGCCTTACCCAGGAATCAGCCCCAGCATTTT.

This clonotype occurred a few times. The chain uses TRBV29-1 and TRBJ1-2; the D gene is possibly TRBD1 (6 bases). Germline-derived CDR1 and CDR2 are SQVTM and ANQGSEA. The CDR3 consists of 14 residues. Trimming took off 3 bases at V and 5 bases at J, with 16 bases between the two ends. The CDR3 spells CSVDGAGAEYGYTF. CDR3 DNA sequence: TGCAGCGTTGACGGCGCAGGGGCAGAATATGGCTACACCTTC.

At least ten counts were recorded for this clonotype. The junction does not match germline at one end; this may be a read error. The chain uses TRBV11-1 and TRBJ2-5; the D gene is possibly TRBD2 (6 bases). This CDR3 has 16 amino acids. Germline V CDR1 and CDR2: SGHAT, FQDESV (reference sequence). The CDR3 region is CASSLGLGGDQEIQYF. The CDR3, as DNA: TGTGCCAGCAGCTTAGGGCTCGGGGGAGACCAAGAGATCCAGTACTTC.

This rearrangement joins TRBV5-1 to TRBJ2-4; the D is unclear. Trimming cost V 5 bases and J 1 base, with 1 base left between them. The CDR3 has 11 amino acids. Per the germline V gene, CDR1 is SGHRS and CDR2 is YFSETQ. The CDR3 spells CASRAKNIQYF. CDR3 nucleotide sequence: TGCGCCAGCAGGGCCAAAAACATTCAGTACTTC.

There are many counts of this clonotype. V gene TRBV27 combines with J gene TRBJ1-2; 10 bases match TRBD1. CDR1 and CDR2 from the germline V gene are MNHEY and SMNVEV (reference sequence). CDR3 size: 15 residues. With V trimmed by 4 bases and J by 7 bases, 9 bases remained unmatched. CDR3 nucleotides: TGTGCCAGCAGTTGGGAGGGACAGGGGTCGTCTGGCTACACCTTC. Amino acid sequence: CASSWEGQGSSGYTF.

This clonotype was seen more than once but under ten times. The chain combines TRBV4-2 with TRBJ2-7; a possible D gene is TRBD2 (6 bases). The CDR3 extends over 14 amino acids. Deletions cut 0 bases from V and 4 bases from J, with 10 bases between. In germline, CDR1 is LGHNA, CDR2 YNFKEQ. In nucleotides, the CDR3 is TGTGCCAGCAGCCAAGATCGGCGGGGTTACGAGCAGTACGTC. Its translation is CASSQDRRGYEQYV.

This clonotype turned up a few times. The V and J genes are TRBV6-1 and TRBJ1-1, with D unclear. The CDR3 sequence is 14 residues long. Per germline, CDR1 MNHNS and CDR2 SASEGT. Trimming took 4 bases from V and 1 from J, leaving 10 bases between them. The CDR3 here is CASSGLHENTEAFF. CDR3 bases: TGTGCCAGCAGTGGACTTCACGAGAACACTGAAGCTTTCTTT.

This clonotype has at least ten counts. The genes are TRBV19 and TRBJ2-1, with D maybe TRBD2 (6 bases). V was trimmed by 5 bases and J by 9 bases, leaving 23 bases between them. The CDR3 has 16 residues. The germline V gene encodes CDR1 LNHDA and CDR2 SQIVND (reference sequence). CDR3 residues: CASSSRDSGSGSEQFF. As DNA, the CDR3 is TGTGCCAGTAGTTCCCGGGACTCGGGGTCAGGTAGTGAGCAGTTCTTC.

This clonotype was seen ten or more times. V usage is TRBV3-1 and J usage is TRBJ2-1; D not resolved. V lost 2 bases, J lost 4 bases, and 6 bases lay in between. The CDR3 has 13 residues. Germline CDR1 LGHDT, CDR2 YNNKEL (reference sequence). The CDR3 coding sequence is TGTGCCAGCAGCCAAACTGGGTACAATGAGCAGTTCTTC. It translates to CASSQTGYNEQFF.

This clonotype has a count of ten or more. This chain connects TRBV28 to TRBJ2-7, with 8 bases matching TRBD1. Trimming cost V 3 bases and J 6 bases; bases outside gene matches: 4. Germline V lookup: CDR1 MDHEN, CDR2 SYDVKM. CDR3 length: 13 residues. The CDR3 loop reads CASSFRGQAEQYF. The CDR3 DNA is TGTGCCAGCAGTTTCCGGGGACAGGCCGAGCAGTACTTC.

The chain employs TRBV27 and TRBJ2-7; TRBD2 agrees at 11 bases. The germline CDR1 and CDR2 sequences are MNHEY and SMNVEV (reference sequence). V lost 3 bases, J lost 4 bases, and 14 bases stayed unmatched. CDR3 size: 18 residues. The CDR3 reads CASSFHWTASGRKYEQYF. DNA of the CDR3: TGTGCCAGCAGTTTTCATTGGACGGCTAGCGGGAGGAAGTACGAGCAGTACTTC.

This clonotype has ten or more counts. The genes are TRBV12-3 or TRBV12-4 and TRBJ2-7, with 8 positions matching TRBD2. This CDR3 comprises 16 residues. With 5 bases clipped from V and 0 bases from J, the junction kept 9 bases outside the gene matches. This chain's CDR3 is CASSKSSGKLSYEQYV. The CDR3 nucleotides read TGTGCCAGCAGTAAAAGTAGCGGGAAACTCTCCTACGAGCAGTACGTC.